Listed below are T cell receptor beta chains from one sample, sequenced in a study of blood T cell repertoires in COVID-19. Libraries were prepared by immunoSEQ multiplex PCR; TCRdb keeps only in-frame clonotypes and omits some of them. The data show about 150,000 clones, 81% seen once. Sequencing input: peripheral blood. These receptor sequences come from a human donor with acute or convalescent COVID-19. The donor label of this sample is uncertain. Each CDR3 is given with its conserved first and last residue. Fields, in order: CDR3 DNA, CDR3 protein, clone size, D gene, J gene, V gene. D genes are given only for firm matches. The size entry is marked missing in some rows and otherwise reads once, few, many or a size class.

cdr3_nt: TGCGCCAGCAGCTTAGACTCCCCGATGGAGACCCAGTACTTC
cdr3_aa: CASSLDSPMETQYF
clone_size: -
d_call: -
j_call: TRBJ2-5
v_call: TRBV5-1

cdr3_nt: TGCGCCAGCAGCTGGATGACAGGGGTATTTGGGTACGAGCAGTACTTC
cdr3_aa: CASSWMTGVFGYEQYF
clone_size: -
d_call: TRBD1
j_call: TRBJ2-7
v_call: TRBV5-1

cdr3_nt: TGTGCCAGCAGTGAAAACCAGGCTTACCTCCAAGAGACCCAGTACTTC
cdr3_aa: CASSENQAYLQETQYF
clone_size: -
d_call: -
j_call: TRBJ2-5
v_call: TRBV6-1

cdr3_nt: TGTGCCAGCAGCTCTTCCACAGGGGTGATGGTGAACACCGGGGAGCTGTTTTTT
cdr3_aa: CASSSSTGVMVNTGELFF
clone_size: -
d_call: TRBD1
j_call: TRBJ2-2
v_call: TRBV5-5

cdr3_nt: TGTGCCAGCAGCCACTCGGACAGAGGCAGAACCTTC
cdr3_aa: CASSHSDRGRTF
clone_size: -
d_call: -
j_call: TRBJ1-2
v_call: TRBV3-1/TRBV3-2

cdr3_nt: TGTGCCAGCAGCTTAGCGCATCTAGCGGCCTACAATGAGCAGTTCTTC
cdr3_aa: CASSLAHLAAYNEQFF
clone_size: -
d_call: TRBD2
j_call: TRBJ2-1
v_call: TRBV7-9

cdr3_nt: TGCGCCAGCAGTTTGGGTCCCGGGGGGTCTGGAAACACCATATATTTT
cdr3_aa: CASSLGPGGSGNTIYF
clone_size: once
d_call: -
j_call: TRBJ1-3
v_call: TRBV10-2

cdr3_nt: TGTGCCAGCAGCTTTGGACAGGGGGTTGAGACCCAGTACTTC
cdr3_aa: CASSFGQGVETQYF
clone_size: once
d_call: TRBD1
j_call: TRBJ2-5
v_call: TRBV7-9

cdr3_nt: TGTGCCAGCAGCCTCTGGGACAGGGTCGAGACCGGGGAGCTGTTTTTT
cdr3_aa: CASSLWDRVETGELFF
clone_size: -
d_call: TRBD1
j_call: TRBJ2-2
v_call: TRBV27

cdr3_nt: TGTGCCAGCAGTGTCCCGCTGGACAGGGTTGACTATGGCTACACCTTC
cdr3_aa: CASSVPLDRVDYGYTF
clone_size: -
d_call: TRBD1
j_call: TRBJ1-2
v_call: TRBV6-1

cdr3_nt: TGTGCCAGTACCATGGTAGCGGGGCACAATGAGCAGTTCTTC
cdr3_aa: CASTMVAGHNEQFF
clone_size: -
d_call: TRBD2
j_call: TRBJ2-1
v_call: TRBV18

cdr3_nt: TGCGCCAGCTGGGACAACTCCTACGAGCAGTACTTC
cdr3_aa: CASWDNSYEQYF
clone_size: -
d_call: -
j_call: TRBJ2-7
v_call: TRBV5-1

cdr3_nt: TGTGCCACCAGCAGAGTGACAGGGGTGAGAACTGAAGCTTTCTTT
cdr3_aa: CATSRVTGVRTEAFF
clone_size: -
d_call: TRBD1
j_call: TRBJ1-1
v_call: TRBV15

cdr3_nt: TGTGCCAGTAGTCCCACCCCCGGGGACGGGGAGCTGTTTTTT
cdr3_aa: CASSPTPGDGELFF
clone_size: -
d_call: -
j_call: TRBJ2-2
v_call: TRBV19

cdr3_nt: TGTGCCAGCAGCCTCGCCCCACTGGGCCGCTCTGGAAACACCATATATTTT
cdr3_aa: CASSLAPLGRSGNTIYF
clone_size: -
d_call: -
j_call: TRBJ1-3
v_call: TRBV7-8

cdr3_nt: TGCGCCAGCAGCCAGGTCAGGGGGCAGCCCCAGCATTTT
cdr3_aa: CASSQVRGQPQHF
clone_size: -
d_call: TRBD1
j_call: TRBJ1-5
v_call: TRBV4-1

cdr3_nt: TGTGCCAGCAGTGGACTTGTCACCGGGGAGCTGTTTTTT
cdr3_aa: CASSGLVTGELFF
clone_size: -
d_call: -
j_call: TRBJ2-2
v_call: TRBV2

cdr3_nt: TGTGCCAGCAGCCCCACAGGGACACACACCGGGGAGCTGTTTTTT
cdr3_aa: CASSPTGTHTGELFF
clone_size: -
d_call: -
j_call: TRBJ2-2
v_call: TRBV9

cdr3_nt: TGTGCCAGCAGTGAAGGAGGGTATTATGGCTACACCTTC
cdr3_aa: CASSEGGYYGYTF
clone_size: -
d_call: -
j_call: TRBJ1-2
v_call: TRBV6-1

cdr3_nt: TGTGCCAGCAGTTTAACTCGCACCGGGGAGCTGTTTTTT
cdr3_aa: CASSLTRTGELFF
clone_size: -
d_call: -
j_call: TRBJ2-2
v_call: TRBV27

cdr3_nt: TGTGCCAGCAGACAGGATAATGAAAAACTGTTTTTT
cdr3_aa: CASRQDNEKLFF
clone_size: -
d_call: -
j_call: TRBJ1-4
v_call: TRBV2

cdr3_nt: TGTGCCAGTAGTATAATATCCGGGGCCAACGTCCTGACTTTC
cdr3_aa: CASSIISGANVLTF
clone_size: -
d_call: -
j_call: TRBJ2-6
v_call: TRBV19

cdr3_nt: TGTGCCAGCAGTCACAGGGGGCAAAATTCACCCCTCCACTTT
cdr3_aa: CASSHRGQNSPLHF
clone_size: -
d_call: TRBD1
j_call: TRBJ1-6
v_call: TRBV3-1/TRBV3-2

cdr3_nt: TGTGCCAGCAGCTTAACCGGGGGGCAAGAGACCCAGTACTTC
cdr3_aa: CASSLTGGQETQYF
clone_size: -
d_call: TRBD2
j_call: TRBJ2-5
v_call: TRBV7-3

cdr3_nt: TGTGCCAGCAGCCCCTCTCTGAGGGGGTCTAATGAAAAACTGTTTTTT
cdr3_aa: CASSPSLRGSNEKLFF
clone_size: -
d_call: -
j_call: TRBJ1-4
v_call: TRBV3-1/TRBV3-2

cdr3_nt: TGTGCCAGCAGCCCCGGACAGGGGGTGTATGGCTACACCTTC
cdr3_aa: CASSPGQGVYGYTF
clone_size: -
d_call: TRBD1
j_call: TRBJ1-2
v_call: TRBV13

cdr3_nt: TGTGCCAGCAGCTCCTTAGGACAGCTGCAATGGGGCTACACCTTC
cdr3_aa: CASSSLGQLQWGYTF
clone_size: -
d_call: -
j_call: TRBJ1-2
v_call: TRBV11-2

cdr3_nt: TGTGCCAGCAGTCAGGCCCTGAACACTGAAGCTTTCTTT
cdr3_aa: CASSQALNTEAFF
clone_size: -
d_call: -
j_call: TRBJ1-1
v_call: TRBV11-3

cdr3_nt: TGTGCCAGCAGCTTAGGGACAGGGGTGGAGGAGACCCAGTACTTC
cdr3_aa: CASSLGTGVEETQYF
clone_size: -
d_call: TRBD1
j_call: TRBJ2-5
v_call: TRBV7-6

cdr3_nt: TGCAGCGTTGTGTGGGGCAGGGACACTGAAGCTTTCTTT
cdr3_aa: CSVVWGRDTEAFF
clone_size: -
d_call: -
j_call: TRBJ1-1
v_call: TRBV29-1

cdr3_nt: TGTGCCACCAGTGACCTCCGGGACAGCCAGAGGGATACGCAGTATTTT
cdr3_aa: CATSDLRDSQRDTQYF
clone_size: few
d_call: TRBD1
j_call: TRBJ2-3
v_call: TRBV24-1

cdr3_nt: TGTGCCAGCAGCTTGGGTTTTCTGACCCCGCGGACTGAAGCTTTCTTT
cdr3_aa: CASSLGFLTPRTEAFF
clone_size: once
d_call: -
j_call: TRBJ1-1
v_call: TRBV5-6

cdr3_nt: TGTGCCAGCAGCGACAGGACGAACACTGAAGCTTTCTTT
cdr3_aa: CASSDRTNTEAFF
clone_size: -
d_call: -
j_call: TRBJ1-1
v_call: TRBV6-5

cdr3_nt: TGTGCCAGCAGCTTAGGGGCGGGGGAGACCCAGTACTTC
cdr3_aa: CASSLGAGETQYF
clone_size: -
d_call: -
j_call: TRBJ2-5
v_call: TRBV7-8